This is a list of T cell receptor beta chains from one sample in a study of blood T cell repertoires in COVID-19. Clones were sequenced by immunoSEQ multiplex PCR, and TCRdb holds only the in-frame ones, with some missing. The sample has about 50,000 clones; about 82% are singletons. Sample: peripheral blood. Every receptor here comes from a woman aged 55-69 years with acute or convalescent COVID-19. CDR3s include the opening cysteine and the closing phenylalanine or tryptophan. A D gene is named only where the DNA matches it firmly. Rows give clone size only sometimes, using once, few, many, or a class for an expanded clone.

v_call: TRBV20-1; d_call: NA; clone_size: once; j_call: TRBJ1-1; cdr3_nt: TGCAGTGCTAGAGGCGGCACTGAAGCTTTCTTT; cdr3_aa: CSARGGTEAFF
v_call: TRBV4-1; d_call: TRBD2; clone_size: once; j_call: TRBJ2-5; cdr3_nt: TGCGCCAGCAGCCAAGTAGTAGCGGGAGGGGGGACCCAGTACTTC; cdr3_aa: CASSQVVAGGGTQYF
v_call: TRBV5-6; d_call: NA; clone_size: NA; j_call: TRBJ1-4; cdr3_nt: TGTGCCAGCAGCTTGGCCTGGGCCCAAGGTGGTGAAAAACTGTTTTTT; cdr3_aa: CASSLAWAQGGEKLFF
v_call: TRBV9; d_call: TRBD1; clone_size: NA; j_call: TRBJ2-7; cdr3_nt: TGTGCCAGCAGCAAAAGACAGGGTCCCTCCTACGAGCAGTACTTC; cdr3_aa: CASSKRQGPSYEQYF
v_call: TRBV6-6; d_call: NA; clone_size: NA; j_call: TRBJ1-5; cdr3_nt: TGTGCCAGCAGTTACATGGAGGGCAATCAGCCCCAGCATTTT; cdr3_aa: CASSYMEGNQPQHF
v_call: TRBV11-2; d_call: NA; clone_size: NA; j_call: TRBJ2-7; cdr3_nt: TGTGCCAGCAGCTTAGGGGCACAGACCTACGAGCAGTACTTC; cdr3_aa: CASSLGAQTYEQYF
v_call: TRBV28; d_call: TRBD1; clone_size: once; j_call: TRBJ1-1; cdr3_nt: TGTGCCACCACAGGGGGCGGTTTGAACACTGAAGCTTTCTTT; cdr3_aa: CATTGGGLNTEAFF
v_call: TRBV6-1; d_call: TRBD1; clone_size: NA; j_call: TRBJ1-5; cdr3_nt: TGTGCCAGCAGTGAACGGACAGGGGGCGGGCAGCCCCAGCATTTT; cdr3_aa: CASSERTGGGQPQHF
v_call: TRBV21-1; d_call: NA; clone_size: NA; j_call: TRBJ2-7; cdr3_nt: TGTGCCAGCAGCGATGAGACAGTAAGCGACGAGCAGTACTTC; cdr3_aa: CASSDETVSDEQYF
v_call: TRBV28; d_call: NA; clone_size: NA; j_call: TRBJ1-1; cdr3_nt: TGTGCCAGCAGGACCCTGGGAGGGAACATTGAAGCTTTCTTT; cdr3_aa: CASRTLGGNIEAFF
v_call: TRBV5-1; d_call: TRBD1; clone_size: NA; j_call: TRBJ2-7; cdr3_nt: TGCGCCAGCAGCGGGGGGACAGGGGGCTACGACGAGCAGTACTTC; cdr3_aa: CASSGGTGGYDEQYF
v_call: TRBV7-8; d_call: NA; clone_size: NA; j_call: TRBJ1-6; cdr3_nt: TGTGCCAGCGGCCAACTGGGGACTTATAATTCACCCCTCCACTTT; cdr3_aa: CASGQLGTYNSPLHF
v_call: TRBV6-4; d_call: NA; clone_size: once; j_call: TRBJ2-2; cdr3_nt: TGTGCCAGCACCCCTGAAGCCTCACGGACCGGGGAGCTGTTTTTT; cdr3_aa: CASTPEASRTGELFF
v_call: TRBV7-6; d_call: NA; clone_size: NA; j_call: TRBJ2-7; cdr3_nt: TGTGCCAGCAGCCCCGGTCCTAGTCTAAACTACGAGCAGTACTTC; cdr3_aa: CASSPGPSLNYEQYF
v_call: TRBV29-1; d_call: NA; clone_size: few; j_call: TRBJ1-2; cdr3_nt: TGCAGCGTAGCAAATCGACAGAACTATGGCTACACCTTC; cdr3_aa: CSVANRQNYGYTF
v_call: TRBV7-2; d_call: TRBD2; clone_size: NA; j_call: TRBJ2-1; cdr3_nt: TGTGCCAGCAGCGAGGGACTAGCGGTAAACAATGAGCAGTTCTTC; cdr3_aa: CASSEGLAVNNEQFF
v_call: TRBV5-1; d_call: TRBD2; clone_size: NA; j_call: TRBJ2-1; cdr3_nt: TGCGCCAGCAGCTTGGCTCCAATCGGGACTAGCGGGAGAAATGAGCAGTTCTTC; cdr3_aa: CASSLAPIGTSGRNEQFF
v_call: TRBV3-1/TRBV3-2; d_call: NA; clone_size: NA; j_call: TRBJ2-5; cdr3_nt: TGTGCCAGCAGCCTCGGGGTCCGCGGGAAGGGAGAGACCCAGTACTTC; cdr3_aa: CASSLGVRGKGETQYF
v_call: TRBV5-5; d_call: NA; clone_size: NA; j_call: TRBJ1-2; cdr3_nt: TGTGCCAGCAGCTCGACAGGTTTTTTGGGCTACACCTTC; cdr3_aa: CASSSTGFLGYTF
v_call: TRBV5-4; d_call: NA; clone_size: NA; j_call: TRBJ1-1; cdr3_nt: TGTGCCAGCAGCGGACAGTTGAACACTGAAGCTTTCTTT; cdr3_aa: CASSGQLNTEAFF
v_call: TRBV6-5; d_call: TRBD1; clone_size: once; j_call: TRBJ1-2; cdr3_nt: TGTGCCAGCAGCGGGACAGGGTGGAGCGGCGGCTACACCTTC; cdr3_aa: CASSGTGWSGGYTF
v_call: TRBV27; d_call: TRBD2; clone_size: NA; j_call: TRBJ2-7; cdr3_nt: TGTGCCAGCAGTTTAAGGCCGAGCGGGGTGTCCTACGAGCAGTACTTC; cdr3_aa: CASSLRPSGVSYEQYF
v_call: TRBV6-5; d_call: NA; clone_size: NA; j_call: TRBJ1-6; cdr3_nt: TGTGCCAGCAGTTACCAAACAGGACAGTATAATTCACCCCTCCACTTT; cdr3_aa: CASSYQTGQYNSPLHF
v_call: TRBV6-5; d_call: TRBD1; clone_size: NA; j_call: TRBJ1-4; cdr3_nt: TGTGCCAGCAGACAGGGGCAAAAGCTGTTTTTT; cdr3_aa: CASRQGQKLFF